A selection of T cell receptor beta chains follows, all from one sample in a study of T cells in Graves' hyperthyroidism and ophthalmopathy. TCRdb reanalysed the multiplex PCR reads using MiXCR and keeps one entry per CDR3 protein. The table lists fewer than 500,000 distinct CDR3 sequences, about 15% of them singletons, with about 13% in the top ten. The specimen sequenced was blood. The receptors shown here come from a man between 18 and 35 years old with Graves' ophthalmopathy. Both conserved end residues are trimmed from each CDR3. Fields, in order: J gene, clone size, V gene, CDR3 protein. The size entry is marked missing in some rows and otherwise reads once, few, many or a size class.

TRBJ2-7	few	TRBV19	ASSIQDSTYEQY
TRBJ1-2	many	TRBV29-1	SVAGGRRYGYT
TRBJ2-3	many	TRBV4-1	ASSQDRGDTQY
TRBJ2-5	many	TRBV24-1	ATSASGPLERETQY
TRBJ1-6	-	TRBV12-3/TRBV12-4	ASRGGGIPLH
TRBJ1-2	many	TRBV5-1	ASSLGEVHGYT
TRBJ2-7	many	TRBV6-1	ASSTLGPPYEQY
TRBJ1-2	few	TRBV27	ASSFSGANGYT
TRBJ1-1	many	TRBV6-1	ASHSTGPTEAF
TRBJ2-4	few	TRBV3-1	ASSQVGAKNIQY
TRBJ2-7	few	TRBV24-1	ATSDWEGYEQY
TRBJ2-7	few	TRBV30	AWAGGASSYEQY
TRBJ2-1	many	TRBV11-2	ASSSPTNSYNEQF
TRBJ1-2	many	TRBV20-1	SARDEQGWGYT
TRBJ1-4	-	TRBV9	ASSVEVTNEKLF
TRBJ2-5	many	TRBV7-9	ASTNNRGTQY
TRBJ2-4	many	TRBV12-3/TRBV12-4	ASSANDRPQY
TRBJ1-1	few	TRBV6-5	ASSYGDGGEAF
TRBJ1-4	many	TRBV2	ASSEQGQGYEKLF
TRBJ1-5	-	TRBV4-2	ASSQIPDRVLQPQH
TRBJ2-6	many	TRBV2	ASRTSGANVLT
TRBJ1-1	many	TRBV27	ASSLQGGWNTEAF
TRBJ2-7	-	TRBV3-1	ASSQVGLEREQY
TRBJ2-5	many	TRBV5-1	ASSFNGLETQY
TRBJ2-5	many	TRBV27	ASSSQGGQTQY
TRBJ2-1	many	TRBV7-9	ASSRSADEQF
TRBJ2-5	many	TRBV30	AWRSLAGGRETQY
TRBJ1-1	many	TRBV10-1	ASSVSGTEAF
TRBJ1-2	few	TRBV7-9	ASSLGSANYGYT